This TCR beta chain was sequenced for a study of neurological immune-mediated disorders (dated by TCRdb to the late 2010s). Context from the whole study: The study compared peripheral blood TCR-beta repertoires of HTLV-I-associated myelopathy (HAM/TSP) patients, multiple sclerosis patients and healthy controls using UMI-based sequencing. Of the 68 subjects in the cohort, about 14 were HAM/TSP patients, approximately 34 were multiple sclerosis patients, and 20 were healthy controls. Longitudinal HAM/TSP donors and healthy donors each had 3 time-points at intervals of roughly 3-40 months. Longitudinal samples, technical triplicates and paired sorted CD4+ and CD8+ T-cell subsets, alongside PBMC samples, were included among the roughly 98 TCR-beta libraries. The study at large found these results: No identical CDR3 amino acid sequences were shared among expanded clones across subjects, suggesting private TCR-beta repertoires in all groups. TCR clonal expansion was highest in HAM/TSP patients and lowest in MS patients, with MS patients falling below even healthy controls.

Many counts were recorded for this clonotype. Its specific antigen is unknown. Base-call qualities are not available, and no considerably larger clone is one nucleotide away. cDNA was synthesized by template-switch 5'RACE using a primer with a 10-nucleotide random unique molecular identifier that tagged each TCR transcript. Every sequencing run yielded over 160 million TCR-beta sequences covering 15-18 subjects. The RNeasy kit was used for extraction of total RNA. Using the KAPA Real-time Library Amplification kit, TCR-beta VDJ regions were amplified with primers for the TCR constant region and the 5'RACE anchor. A first PCR added sample indexes and Illumina adaptors, and a second PCR then raised library yield. After Ampure bead purification, the roughly 650 bp TCR product was size-selected on a 2% E-gel SizeSelection system. Library quality was checked on a Bioanalyzer, concentration was measured with Qubit, and libraries were quantified with the Kapa Library Quantification kit before pooling. An Illumina HiSeq 2500 was used to sequence the libraries paired-end at 2 x 150 bp. To increase sequence diversity, roughly 24-31% phiX was spiked into each library pool. Per the authors' processing: The UMI-based MiGEC pipeline processed quality-filtered reads and removed over 80% of raw TCR sequences during error correction. IMGT germline references were used for alignment of VDJ genes, and clonotypes were defined by a unique CDR3 amino acid sequence together with V-J genes. Clonal expansion, Shannon diversity and CDR3 relatedness were evaluated with VDJtools (CalcPairwiseDistances, ClusterSamples), while phylogenetic trees were built in CLCbio workbench. Clones with at least 8 unique UMIs were defined as expanded, with this threshold being based on coefficient-of-variation modelling across technical triplicates. TCRdb handled the public reads itself, with Q25 trimming in fastp and clone calling in MiXCR, and kept productive beta chains. Entries that share a CDR3 protein sequence are merged under the most common genes and DNA. For this entry, the V and J calls and clone size follow TCRdb and not the study's own pipeline. Recorded for this sample are some 49,000 distinct CDR3 sequences; less than 12% of them occurred a single time. In total, the top ten clones hold more than 1.5% of the sample.

V loses 5 bases, J loses 0 bases, and the germline ends lie 16 bases apart. There are 16 amino acids in the CDR3, from cysteine to phenylalanine inclusive. Only the CDR3 region is kept as DNA, spanning 48 bases read in frame from base 1. From a lookup of the germline V gene (reference sequence), CDR1 and CDR2 are SEHNR and FQNEAQ. The time point label on this specimen signifies: longitudinal time-point 1 (baseline). The healthy controls were volunteers from a blood bank in Maryland, USA. For the unsorted PBMC libraries, 2 million PBMCs were stored in RNAlater at -80 degrees C until RNA extraction and were used to generate the libraries. Peripheral blood underwent Ficoll-Hypaque density gradient centrifugation to isolate PBMCs, which were then cryopreserved in liquid nitrogen.

The material sequenced was PBMCs. The rearrangement combines TRBV7-9 with TRBJ1-1; the D gene remains uncertain. This receptor was identified in a woman aged 35 to 49 in good health. The DNA sequence is given as TGTGCCAGCAGCCCCTCAGGCTTATACATGAACACTGAAGCTTTCTTT. It encodes CASSPSGLYMNTEAFF.